This T cell receptor (beta chain) was documented in a study of molecular identifiers for immune sequencing clone quantification (dated by TCRdb to the late 2010s). Notes on the research overall: For a replicate experiment, the RNA from either approximately 20,000 or 100,000 naive CD8 T cells was divided into five aliquots, and four of those aliquots went on to sequencing. This methods study benchmarked molecular-identifier clustering-based TCR repertoire sequencing (MIDCIRS) and TCR RNA copy counting, using CD8 T cells to do so. General study outcomes and caveats: A single cell's worth of spiked-in Jurkat TCR RNA was reported detectable even among some 920,000 naive CD8 T cells. Modeling indicated roughly 3.3 TCR RNA copies recovered per cell, compared with 7.5 to 10 by digital PCR, which implies a capture efficiency of around 30%. When barcode sub-clustering was left out, chimeric consensus sequences inflated TCR diversity, with chimeras reaching as high as 47%. The naive libraries included spiked-in Jurkat TCR RNA (about 9 copies' worth), and this Jurkat TCR RNA is not part of the donor repertoire. In CMV-specific effector cells, clones with more than 20 RNA copies accounted for over 99% of molecules, whereas in naive cells such clones accounted for under 1%. Highly expanded clone sizes could be underestimated because identical TCR molecules may share a barcode.

The germline V gene supplies CDR1 KGHDR and CDR2 SFDVKD. The V and J ends are trimmed by 4 bases and 8 bases, leaving 5 bases between them. The CDR3 covers 11 residues, taking in both the cysteine and the phenylalanine. Only the CDR3 DNA is retained, 33 bases long and in frame from the first base. This clonotype was seen repeatedly, ten times or more. Its antigen is not yet known. No base-level quality is on record; no much larger clone is a single base apart. Library creation used PCR. Instrument on record: NextSeq 500. Bulk TCR libraries were prepared as previously described, using TCR primers listed in Table S5. Total RNA was purified with the Qiagen AllPrep DNA/RNA kit. Before any analysis, reads coming from multiple sequencing runs of the same library were combined into one pool. Per the original workflow: Reads were retained only if an exact TCR constant sequence was present, and the retained reads were trimmed to 150 nt and grouped according to their 12-nt molecular barcodes. Within each barcode group, reads were sub-clustered at a 15% Levenshtein threshold, and quality-weighted consensus sequences were built per RNA molecule. Non-functional sequences were discarded, and so were lower-count sequences lying one edit away from another sequence. On the basis of fitting two negative binomial distributions, barcode sub-clusters with fewer than 20% of the maximum read count were discarded. Using fastp at Q25 and MiXCR, TCRdb reprocessed the public reads and kept productive beta chains. CDR3 protein sequences are deduplicated, and each keeps its most common genes and DNA. The V and J calls here are based on TCRdb, not the publication. The sample table holds around 460,000 distinct CDR3 sequences, of which about 26% were seen once. The leading ten clones occupy roughly 0.77% of the sample.

Libraries of naive CD8 T cells were built from anywhere between about 20,000 and 1,000,000 sorted cells, with 10%, 30% or 50% of the purified RNA used. Naive CD8 T cells were FACS-sorted as CD8+CD4-CCR7+CD45RA+ on a BD FACSAria II into RLT Plus buffer. Detection sensitivity was tested by spiking Jurkat RNA equal to about eleven TCR copies' worth into samples containing roughly 17,000-1,100,000 naive CD8 T cells. CD8 T cells were enriched with RosetteSep CD8+ T Cell Enrichment Cocktail and Ficoll-Paque, followed by ACK red cell lysis. The sequence is built from TRBV24-1 and TRBJ2-1; TRBD1 could be the D gene, as 5 bases match. Input material: naive CD8+ T cells from blood, with Jurkat cell RNA spiked in. Interpreted using the paper, the cell subset or site label stands for: FACS-sorted CD8+CD4-CCR7+CD45RA+ naive T cells. The receptor was derived from a human donor in good health. Some libraries in this study had Jurkat cell RNA spiked in. The nucleotides are TGTGCCACCAGTGAACAGGATGAGCAGTTCTTC. Translated, this is CATSEQDEQFF.